These T cell receptor beta chains were read from a single sample in a study of post-analysis software for immune sequencing data. One entry per CDR3 protein, called by TCRdb with MiXCR from the PCR reads. The sample lists about 460,000 distinct CDR3 sequences, approximately 45% seen once, with about 12% in the top ten. Material for sequencing was blood. The source is a girl aged 5-17 years with multiple sclerosis. CDR3s include the opening cysteine and the closing phenylalanine or tryptophan.

V gene	CDR3 protein
TRBV27	CASIWGDEQYF
TRBV5-1	CASSRDPGLESYEQYF
TRBV5-5	CASSGGLDGWNEQFF
TRBV9	CASSHNRDRDYGYTF
TRBV7-3	CASSLRGEQPQHF
TRBV5-1	CASSLGPTGVNQPQHF
TRBV12-3/TRBV12-4	CASSSTPGSQPQHF
TRBV2	CASSLSENYGYTF
TRBV28	CASSLPGLADNEQFF
TRBV20-1	CSAGRPAEGEKLFF
TRBV20-1	CSANFYRTDTQYF
TRBV5-1	CASGPGLAGGWNEQFF
TRBV24-1	CATSDQDRPNYGYTF
TRBV7-3	CASSPRTSGTRGDTQYF
TRBV12-3/TRBV12-4	CASSLGAGLDSPLHF
TRBV4-3	CASRKTLGDTQYF
TRBV6-2/TRBV6-3	CASSFIGNEQFF
TRBV7-8	CASSQNRVAGETQYF
TRBV11-2	CASSQNRGTNYGYTF
TRBV28	CASSWSPGAGEQYF
TRBV29-1	CSVEGRPYEQYF
TRBV29-1	CSARSGLASYNEQFF
TRBV5-1	CASSLPRSPSGRAYEQYF
TRBV20-1	CSAREGQTTYYEQYF
TRBV25-1	CASSEIGTDYYEQYF
TRBV2	CAVYSDGLRNEKLFF
TRBV7-2	CASSPGTGEWETQYF
TRBV11-2	CASSLVLRVPSGGQPSSTDTQYF
TRBV30	CAWSPGTGSSTDTQYF
TRBV6-1	CASSDRIRTETQYF
TRBV20-1	CSATTSGRAASATDTQYF
TRBV24-1	CATSRGDVNSYEQYF
TRBV28	CATDTREENEQFF
TRBV6-1	CASSPPAGLITSDTQYF
TRBV9	CASSVGRGQVGELFF
TRBV5-1	CASSPALAGEETQYF
TRBV12-5	CASGLVWTGSSYNEQFF
TRBV20-1	CSASGLAGGLKTQYF
TRBV20-1	CSAKRESQETQYF
TRBV18	CASSPELGTDEQYF
TRBV24-1	CATSSGLAGYEQYF
TRBV12-3/TRBV12-4	CASSFSGTQELFF
TRBV18	CASSLDSDYEQYF
TRBV20-1	CSARVGSWETQYF
TRBV28	CASSFHDLSLNTEAFF
TRBV10-3	CAISESGVGKETQYF
TRBV9	CASNAKETQYF
TRBV6-5	CASSYPRGDNYEQYF
TRBV27	CASSFEAPDSPSSYNEQFF
TRBV21-1	CASSPQLFF